These T cell receptor beta chains were read from a single sample in a study of human T cells and chemical hapten exposure. TCRdb analysed the RACE reads with MiXCR anew, one entry per CDR3 protein. The table lists about 93,000 distinct CDR3 sequences, about 10% of them singletons. The sequenced sample consisted of whole blood. These receptors were taken from a female donor in good health. Some clones in this sample may be carry-over from other donors' samples. Each CDR3 is given with its conserved first and last residue. Each record gives: CDR3 length, V gene, J gene, clone size, D gene, CDR3 protein, CDR3 DNA. The D gene is left open where the match is weak. Some rows mark clone size as missing; the rest say once, few, many or name a class of expanded clone.

length: 16
V: TRBV11-2
J: TRBJ2-3
size: once
D: TRBD2
CDR3: CASSSRRGLAGDTQYF
DNA: TGTGCCAGCAGCTCAAGGCGGGGACTAGCGGGAGATACGCAGTATTTT

length: 15
V: TRBV9
J: TRBJ1-2
size: -
D: -
CDR3: CASSVDGGRDYGYTF
DNA: TGTGCCAGCAGCGTAGATGGGGGTAGGGACTATGGCTACACCTTC

length: 16
V: TRBV5-1
J: TRBJ2-6
size: -
D: -
CDR3: CASSLAKWDGANVLTF
DNA: TGCGCCAGCAGCTTGGCCAAATGGGATGGGGCCAACGTCCTGACTTTC

length: 13
V: TRBV6-2/TRBV6-3
J: TRBJ2-3
size: many
D: TRBD2
CDR3: CASSWGLADTQYF
DNA: TGTGCCAGCAGTTGGGGACTAGCGGATACGCAGTATTTT

length: 15
V: TRBV6-2/TRBV6-3
J: TRBJ2-2
size: few
D: -
CDR3: CASSYFGGADGELFF
DNA: TGTGCCAGCAGTTACTTTGGGGGCGCGGACGGGGAGCTGTTTTTT

length: 14
V: TRBV5-6
J: TRBJ1-2
size: -
D: TRBD1
CDR3: CASSMTGVHYGYTF
DNA: TGTGCCAGCAGCATGACAGGGGTTCACTATGGCTACACCTTC

length: 16
V: TRBV7-8
J: TRBJ2-3
size: few
D: -
CDR3: CASSIRTVPSTDTQYF
DNA: TGTGCCAGCAGCATCAGGACAGTCCCTAGCACAGATACGCAGTATTTT

length: 11
V: TRBV20-1
J: TRBJ2-1
size: -
D: -
CDR3: CSANPRNEQFF
DNA: TGCAGTGCTAACCCACGGAATGAGCAGTTCTTC

length: 15
V: TRBV12-3/TRBV12-4
J: TRBJ2-1
size: many
D: TRBD2
CDR3: CASSLSGLADNEQFF
DNA: TGTGCCAGCAGTTTATCAGGACTAGCGGACAATGAGCAGTTCTTC

length: 13
V: TRBV2
J: TRBJ1-5
size: -
D: TRBD1
CDR3: CASSRQGGQPQHF
DNA: TGTGCCAGCAGTCGACAGGGAGGTCAGCCCCAGCATTTT

length: 16
V: TRBV12-3/TRBV12-4
J: TRBJ1-4
size: -
D: TRBD1
CDR3: CASSSDRGATNEKLFF
DNA: TGTGCCAGCAGTTCGGACAGGGGTGCAACTAATGAAAAACTGTTTTTT

length: 14
V: TRBV6-2/TRBV6-3
J: TRBJ1-1
size: many
D: TRBD1
CDR3: CASSYTGGNTEAFF
DNA: TGTGCCAGCAGTTACACAGGGGGAAACACTGAAGCTTTCTTT

length: 14
V: TRBV7-2
J: TRBJ1-5
size: many
D: -
CDR3: CASSSTVQGQPQHF
DNA: TGTGCCAGCAGCTCCACGGTACAGGGTCAGCCCCAGCATTTT

length: 14
V: TRBV28
J: TRBJ1-2
size: many
D: TRBD1
CDR3: CASSLQGAVYGYTF
DNA: TGTGCCAGCAGTTTACAGGGGGCCGTCTATGGCTACACCTTC

length: 13
V: TRBV4-2
J: TRBJ2-1
size: few
D: -
CDR3: CASSPDFLNEQFF
DNA: TGTGCCAGCAGCCCGGACTTTCTCAATGAGCAGTTCTTC

length: 15
V: TRBV27
J: TRBJ2-6
size: -
D: -
CDR3: CASSLLGAGANDLTF
DNA: TGTGCCAGCAGTTTACTAGGGGCTGGGGCCAACGACCTGACTTTC

length: 13
V: TRBV7-3
J: TRBJ1-1
size: many
D: -
CDR3: CASSHTITTEAFF
DNA: TGTGCCAGCAGCCACACCATTACCACTGAAGCTTTCTTT

length: 16
V: TRBV12-3/TRBV12-4
J: TRBJ2-5
size: few
D: -
CDR3: CASGSKGGPHQETQYF
DNA: TGTGCCAGCGGGTCGAAGGGGGGCCCACACCAAGAGACCCAGTACTTC

length: 15
V: TRBV20-1
J: TRBJ1-5
size: many
D: -
CDR3: CSASTGTAAPQPQHF
DNA: TGCAGTGCTAGCACCGGGACGGCCGCCCCACAGCCCCAGCATTTT

length: 14
V: TRBV5-5
J: TRBJ2-1
size: few
D: TRBD1
CDR3: CASSPGTGRDEQFF
DNA: TGTGCCAGCAGCCCCGGGACAGGGAGGGATGAGCAGTTCTTC

length: 14
V: TRBV29-1
J: TRBJ2-1
size: many
D: -
CDR3: CSGKRAGRKNEQFF
DNA: TGCAGCGGGAAACGTGCAGGGAGGAAGAATGAGCAGTTCTTC

length: 15
V: TRBV6-5
J: TRBJ2-3
size: many
D: TRBD2
CDR3: CASSSGLAGMHTQYF
DNA: TGTGCCAGCAGTTCCGGACTAGCCGGGATGCATACGCAGTATTTT

length: 13
V: TRBV6-5
J: TRBJ2-7
size: few
D: -
CDR3: CASSYGGADEQYF
DNA: TGTGCCAGCAGTTATGGGGGGGCTGACGAGCAGTACTTC

length: 19
V: TRBV7-8
J: TRBJ1-4
size: -
D: TRBD1
CDR3: CASSLINPGTDIPHEKLFF
DNA: TGTGCCAGCAGCCTAATAAATCCCGGGACAGATATACCTCATGAAAAACTGTTTTTT

length: 13
V: TRBV10-2
J: TRBJ1-5
size: -
D: -
CDR3: CASSAYSNQPQHF
DNA: TGCGCCAGCAGCGCCTATAGCAATCAGCCCCAGCATTTT

length: 20
V: TRBV19
J: TRBJ2-6
size: few
D: TRBD1
CDR3: CASSSWRGDRSTSGANVLTF
DNA: TGTGCCAGTAGTTCCTGGAGGGGGGACAGGTCCACCTCTGGGGCCAACGTCCTGACTTTC

length: 14
V: TRBV5-1
J: TRBJ2-1
size: many
D: -
CDR3: CASSLVGEGNEQFF
DNA: TGCGCCAGCAGCTTGGTGGGCGAGGGGAATGAGCAGTTCTTC

length: 15
V: TRBV5-1
J: TRBJ1-3
size: many
D: -
CDR3: CASSLEGASGNTIYF
DNA: TGCGCCAGCAGCTTGGAAGGGGCCTCTGGAAACACCATATATTTT

length: 14
V: TRBV4-3
J: TRBJ2-1
size: -
D: TRBD2
CDR3: CASSQVAGGGEQFF
DNA: TGCGCCAGCAGCCAAGTAGCGGGAGGCGGGGAGCAGTTCTTC

length: 14
V: TRBV19
J: TRBJ1-1
size: -
D: -
CDR3: CASSIQGLGTEAFF
DNA: TGTGCCAGTAGTATTCAGGGGCTCGGCACTGAAGCTTTCTTT

length: 14
V: TRBV7-2
J: TRBJ2-1
size: -
D: -
CDR3: CASNIPARGNEQFF
DNA: TGTGCCAGCAACATCCCCGCGCGAGGCAATGAGCAGTTCTTC

length: 15
V: TRBV3-1
J: TRBJ2-5
size: many
D: -
CDR3: CASSQHGEPQETQYF
DNA: TGTGCCAGCAGCCAACACGGAGAGCCGCAAGAGACCCAGTACTTC

length: 17
V: TRBV6-5
J: TRBJ2-7
size: many
D: TRBD2
CDR3: CASSPGLAFTSWYEQYF
DNA: TGTGCCAGCAGTCCGGGACTAGCTTTTACGTCGTGGTACGAGCAGTACTTC

length: 13
V: TRBV28
J: TRBJ1-1
size: -
D: TRBD1
CDR3: CASSLTGGGVAFF
DNA: TGTGCCAGCAGTTTAACAGGGGGAGGGGTAGCTTTCTTT

length: 17
V: TRBV4-3
J: TRBJ1-5
size: once
D: -
CDR3: CASSQGGERGGNQPQHF
DNA: TGCGCCAGCAGCCAAGGAGGGGAGAGGGGAGGCAATCAGCCCCAGCATTTT

length: 12
V: TRBV2
J: TRBJ2-7
size: few
D: -
CDR3: CASRGSVYEQYF
DNA: TGTGCCAGCAGAGGTAGCGTCTACGAGCAGTACTTC

length: 15
V: TRBV11-2
J: TRBJ2-3
size: few
D: -
CDR3: CASSLPSWGINTQYF
DNA: TGTGCCAGCAGCCTTCCCTCTTGGGGTATCAATACGCAGTATTTT

length: 14
V: TRBV7-8
J: TRBJ2-5
size: -
D: TRBD1
CDR3: CASSSTGAQETQYF
DNA: TGTGCCAGCAGCTCGACAGGGGCCCAAGAGACCCAGTACTTC

length: 14
V: TRBV4-2
J: TRBJ1-3
size: few
D: -
CDR3: CASSQDISGNTIYF
DNA: TGTGCCAGCAGCCAGGATATATCTGGAAACACCATATATTTT

length: 15
V: TRBV4-1
J: TRBJ2-7
size: few
D: -
CDR3: CASSQVQLGYELQYF
DNA: TGCGCCAGCAGCCAAGTACAACTTGGCTATGAGCTGCAGTACTTC

length: 16
V: TRBV4-2
J: TRBJ1-2
size: few
D: -
CDR3: CASSQDSPQGNYGYTF
DNA: TGTGCCAGCAGCCAAGATTCCCCGCAGGGGAACTATGGCTACACCTTC

length: 15
V: TRBV6-5
J: TRBJ1-6
size: -
D: -
CDR3: CASSRPTDYNSPLHF
DNA: TGTGCCAGCAGCCGCCCGACGGATTATAATTCACCCCTCCACTTT

length: 11
V: TRBV20-1
J: TRBJ1-1
size: few
D: -
CDR3: CSIQGFAEAFF
DNA: TGCAGCATTCAGGGTTTCGCTGAAGCTTTCTTT

length: 16
V: TRBV20-1
J: TRBJ2-1
size: few
D: TRBD2
CDR3: CSARATSGRARNEQFF
DNA: TGCAGTGCTAGAGCGACTAGCGGGAGGGCCAGGAATGAGCAGTTCTTC

length: 16
V: TRBV6-2/TRBV6-3
J: TRBJ2-3
size: -
D: TRBD2
CDR3: CASSPLAGSPSDTQYF
DNA: TGTGCCAGCAGTCCACTAGCGGGGTCCCCCTCGGATACGCAGTATTTT

length: 13
V: TRBV7-8
J: TRBJ2-7
size: -
D: -
CDR3: CASSPRNTYEQYF
DNA: TGTGCCAGCAGCCCCAGGAATACCTACGAGCAGTACTTC

length: 18
V: TRBV4-2
J: TRBJ2-3
size: -
D: -
CDR3: CASSQETGGVPSTDTQYF
DNA: TGTGCCAGCAGCCAAGAGACCGGAGGGGTGCCTAGCACAGATACGCAGTATTTT

length: 16
V: TRBV28
J: TRBJ2-1
size: -
D: TRBD2
CDR3: CASSSVAGGTYNEQFF
DNA: TGTGCCAGCAGTTCCGTAGCGGGAGGAACCTACAATGAGCAGTTCTTC

length: 13
V: TRBV12-3/TRBV12-4
J: TRBJ2-1
size: -
D: -
CDR3: CASSLTAGNEQFF
DNA: TGTGCCAGCAGTTTGACTGCGGGGAATGAGCAGTTCTTC

length: 18
V: TRBV30
J: TRBJ2-3
size: many
D: TRBD1
CDR3: CAWSVGGTGGIGTDTQYF
DNA: TGTGCCTGGAGTGTAGGGGGGACAGGGGGCATTGGCACAGATACGCAGTATTTT

length: 10
V: TRBV6-1
J: TRBJ2-7
size: few
D: -
CDR3: CASMTDEQYF
DNA: TGTGCCAGCATGACGGACGAGCAGTACTTC

length: 14
V: TRBV6-5
J: TRBJ1-5
size: many
D: TRBD1
CDR3: CASRDRESGQPQHF
DNA: TGTGCCAGCAGGGACAGGGAATCCGGTCAGCCCCAGCATTTT

length: 17
V: TRBV5-1
J: TRBJ2-5
size: -
D: TRBD2
CDR3: CASSFNLLAGSQETQYF
DNA: TGCGCCAGCAGCTTCAATCTGCTAGCGGGAAGTCAAGAGACCCAGTACTTC

length: 14
V: TRBV7-9
J: TRBJ2-7
size: many
D: -
CDR3: CASSLGQGTYEQYF
DNA: TGTGCCAGCAGCTTAGGCCAGGGGACCTACGAGCAGTACTTC

length: 14
V: TRBV14
J: TRBJ1-2
size: -
D: -
CDR3: CASSQATLGYGYTF
DNA: TGTGCCAGCAGCCAAGCCACTTTAGGGTATGGCTACACCTTC

length: 17
V: TRBV20-1
J: TRBJ2-7
size: few
D: -
CDR3: CSARPGLGGLRGYEQYF
DNA: TGCAGTGCTAGACCAGGGTTAGGCGGCCTCAGAGGTTACGAGCAGTACTTC